The TCR beta chain described here comes from a study of shared clonotypes between healthy human individuals. The CDR3 is made up of 16 amino acids. From germline, CDR1 is PRHDT and CDR2 FYEKMQ (reference sequence). V lost 5 bases to trimming and J lost 6 bases; unmatched junction nucleotides: 16. Deep level was the assay's run setting. Genomic DNA of each subset was evenly split across several immunoSEQ plates. Replicate PCRs from sorted subsets contained roughly 200 ng DNA, which is 31,000 or so T cell genomes. Profiling relied on immunoSEQ multiplex PCR, and the TCRdb table lists in-frame clones only, not all of them. The sample contains some 2,100,000 clones, 90% to 95% of which appear only once. Naivety among CD8 cells was defined by CD45RO negativity and positive CCR7 selection, thereby excluding terminally differentiated effector memory CD45RA+ cells. Adult Caucasians living in Nashville, Tennessee made up all of the donors.

The chain joins TRBV13 to TRBJ2-7, with TRBD2 matching over 7 bases. Sequencing was carried out using naive CD8+ T cells from PBMCs. The clonotype was recovered from a man between 18 and 29 years old in good health. Some clones in this sample may be carry-over from other donors' samples. The CDR3 reads CASSPSSGHPTAEQYF. The DNA of the CDR3 is TGTGCCAGCAGCCCCTCTAGCGGCCATCCAACCGCCGAGCAGTACTTC.